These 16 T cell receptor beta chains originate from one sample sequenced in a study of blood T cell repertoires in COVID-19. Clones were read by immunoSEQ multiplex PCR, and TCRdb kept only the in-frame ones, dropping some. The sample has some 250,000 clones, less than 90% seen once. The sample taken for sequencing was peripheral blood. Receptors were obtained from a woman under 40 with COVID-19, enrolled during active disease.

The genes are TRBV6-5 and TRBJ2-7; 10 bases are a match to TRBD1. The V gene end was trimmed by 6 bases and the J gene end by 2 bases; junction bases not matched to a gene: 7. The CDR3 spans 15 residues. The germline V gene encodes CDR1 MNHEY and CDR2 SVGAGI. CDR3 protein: CASSTTGTGAYEQYF. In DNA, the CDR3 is TGTGCCAGCAGCACAACCGGGACAGGGGCCTACGAGCAGTACTTC.

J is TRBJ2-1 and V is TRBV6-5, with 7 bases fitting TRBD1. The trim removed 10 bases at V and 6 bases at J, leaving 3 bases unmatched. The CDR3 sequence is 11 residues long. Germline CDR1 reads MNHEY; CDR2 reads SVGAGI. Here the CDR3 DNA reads TGTGCCACCCACAGGGGCAATGAGCAGTTCTTC. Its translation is CATHRGNEQFF.

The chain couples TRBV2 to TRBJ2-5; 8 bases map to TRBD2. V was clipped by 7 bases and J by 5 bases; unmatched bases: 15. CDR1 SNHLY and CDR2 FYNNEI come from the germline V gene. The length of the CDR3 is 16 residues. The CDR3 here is CASKILAGRPGETQYF. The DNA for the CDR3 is TGTGCCAGCAAAATCCTAGCGGGCCGGCCGGGGGAGACCCAGTACTTC.

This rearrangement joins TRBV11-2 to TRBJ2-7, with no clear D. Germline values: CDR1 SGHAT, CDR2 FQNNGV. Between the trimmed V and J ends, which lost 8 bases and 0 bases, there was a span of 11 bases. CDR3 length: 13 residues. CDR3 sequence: CASGTVFSYEQYF. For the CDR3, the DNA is TGTGCCAGCGGTACGGTCTTCTCCTACGAGCAGTACTTC.

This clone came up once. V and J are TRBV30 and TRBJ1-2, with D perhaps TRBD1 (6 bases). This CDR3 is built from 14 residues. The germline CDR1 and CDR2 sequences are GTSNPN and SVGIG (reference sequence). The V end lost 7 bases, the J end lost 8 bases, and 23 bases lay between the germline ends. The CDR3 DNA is TGTGCCTTGCGGGCCGGGGGGGCGGCTTACGGCTACACCTTC. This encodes CALRAGGAAYGYTF.

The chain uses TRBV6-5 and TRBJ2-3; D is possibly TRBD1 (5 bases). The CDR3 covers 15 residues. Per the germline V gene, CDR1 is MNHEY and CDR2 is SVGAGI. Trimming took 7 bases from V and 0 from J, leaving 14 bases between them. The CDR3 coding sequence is TGTGCCAGCATTATACAGGAAGCTAGCACAGATACGCAGTATTTT. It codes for CASIIQEASTDTQYF.

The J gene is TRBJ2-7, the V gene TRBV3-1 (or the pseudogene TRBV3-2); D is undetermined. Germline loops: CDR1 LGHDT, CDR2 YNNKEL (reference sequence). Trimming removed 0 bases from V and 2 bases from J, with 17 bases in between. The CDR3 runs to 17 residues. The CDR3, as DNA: TGTGCCAGCAGCCAAGATTGGTATATTCGAGGTCCCTACGAGCAGTACTTC. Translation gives CASSQDWYIRGPYEQYF.

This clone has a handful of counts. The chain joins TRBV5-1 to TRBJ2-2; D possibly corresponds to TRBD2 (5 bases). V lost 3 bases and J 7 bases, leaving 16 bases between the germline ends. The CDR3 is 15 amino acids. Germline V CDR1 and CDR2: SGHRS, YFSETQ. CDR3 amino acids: CASSYERVTGGELFF. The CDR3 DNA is TGCGCCAGCAGCTACGAGAGGGTAACTGGCGGGGAGCTGTTTTTT.

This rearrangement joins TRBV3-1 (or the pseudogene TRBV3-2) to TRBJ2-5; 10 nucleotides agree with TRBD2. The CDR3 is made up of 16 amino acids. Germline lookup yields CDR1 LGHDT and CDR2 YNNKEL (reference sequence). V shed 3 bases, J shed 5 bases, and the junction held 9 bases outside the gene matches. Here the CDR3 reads CASSQGAGGRAETQYF. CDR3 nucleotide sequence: TGTGCCAGCAGCCAGGGAGCGGGGGGGAGGGCGGAGACCCAGTACTTC.

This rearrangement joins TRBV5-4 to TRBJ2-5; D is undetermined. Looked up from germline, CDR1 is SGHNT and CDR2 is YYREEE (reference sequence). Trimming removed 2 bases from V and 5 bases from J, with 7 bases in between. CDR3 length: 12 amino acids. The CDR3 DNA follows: TGTGCCAGCAGCTTTAACGGGGAGACCCAGTACTTC. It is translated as CASSFNGETQYF.

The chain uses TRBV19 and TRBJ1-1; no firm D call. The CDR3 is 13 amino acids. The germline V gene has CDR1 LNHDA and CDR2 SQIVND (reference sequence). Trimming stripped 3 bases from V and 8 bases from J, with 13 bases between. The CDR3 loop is CASSIFVGAEAFF. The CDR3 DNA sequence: TGTGCCAGTAGTATTTTCGTTGGAGCCGAAGCTTTCTTT.

The CDR3 is CASSSGQISNTEAFF. The CDR3 nucleotides are TGTGCCAGCAGTTCTGGACAGATATCGAACACTGAAGCTTTCTTT. The chain joins TRBV5-6 to TRBJ1-1; a possible D gene is TRBD1 (6 bases). The germline V and J ends were trimmed by 5 bases and 1 base, with 15 bases remaining between them. The germline CDR1 and CDR2 sequences are SGHDT and YYEEEE. This CDR3 is 15 amino acids long.

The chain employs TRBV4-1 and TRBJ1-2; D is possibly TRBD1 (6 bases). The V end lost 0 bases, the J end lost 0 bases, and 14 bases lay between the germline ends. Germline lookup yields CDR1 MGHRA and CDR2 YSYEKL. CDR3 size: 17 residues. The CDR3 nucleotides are TGCGCCAGCAGCCAAGATGAGGACAGATCATCTAACTATGGCTACACCTTC. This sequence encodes CASSQDEDRSSNYGYTF.

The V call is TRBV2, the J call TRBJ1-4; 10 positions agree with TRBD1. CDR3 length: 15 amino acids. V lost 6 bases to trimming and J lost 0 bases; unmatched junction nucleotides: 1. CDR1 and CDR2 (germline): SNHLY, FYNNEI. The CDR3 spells CASRGQGATNEKLFF. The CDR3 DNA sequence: TGTGCCAGCAGAGGACAGGGGGCAACTAATGAAAAACTGTTTTTT.

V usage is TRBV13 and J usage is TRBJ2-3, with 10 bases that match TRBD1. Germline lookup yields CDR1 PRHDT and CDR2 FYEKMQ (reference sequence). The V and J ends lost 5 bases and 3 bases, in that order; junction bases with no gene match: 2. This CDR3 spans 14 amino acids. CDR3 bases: TGTGCCAGCAGCCGGACAGGGGGTACAGATACGCAGTATTTT. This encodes CASSRTGGTDTQYF.

CDR3 coding DNA: TGTGCCAGCAGCCAATCAGGGGCGGCTAACTATGGCTACACCTTC. Translating gives CASSQSGAANYGYTF. The rearrangement links TRBV3-1 (or the pseudogene TRBV3-2) to TRBJ1-2; perhaps TRBD1 as D (6 bases). Germline CDR1 is LGHDT and CDR2 is YNNKEL (reference sequence). Trimming pared 2 bases from V and 0 bases from J, leaving 10 bases between. The CDR3 runs 15 residues.